These T cell receptor beta chains were read from a single sample in a study of blood T cell repertoires in COVID-19. Assay: immunoSEQ multiplex PCR; the TCRdb copy retains only in-frame clones and omits some. Of about 180,000 clones listed, 80% to 90% were seen once; the top ten hold 5% to 6%. Sequencing was done on a sample of peripheral blood. All receptors come from a woman aged 45-60 years with COVID-19, enrolled during active disease. CDR3s include the opening cysteine and the closing phenylalanine or tryptophan. A D gene is named only where the DNA matches it firmly. Some rows mark clone size as missing; the rest say once, few, many or name a class of expanded clone.

V	J	size	D	CDR3	DNA
TRBV30	TRBJ1-1	.	.	CAWSVPQYGAFF	TGTGCCTGGAGTGTACCCCAGTACGGGGCTTTCTTT
TRBV3-1/TRBV3-2	TRBJ2-2	.	TRBD2	CASSRLGGASNTGELFF	TGTGCCAGCAGCCGGCTCGGGGGGGCCTCGAACACCGGGGAGCTGTTTTTT
TRBV28	TRBJ1-2	.	TRBD1	CASSLIGTGYGYTF	TGTGCCAGCAGTCTCATCGGGACAGGATATGGCTACACCTTC
TRBV18	TRBJ2-7	once	TRBD2	CASSPGLAAYEQYF	TGTGCCAGCTCACCGGGACTAGCGGCGTACGAGCAGTACTTC
TRBV4-1	TRBJ1-1	.	TRBD1	CASSQPGQLNTEAFF	TGCGCCAGCAGCCAACCGGGACAGTTAAACACTGAAGCTTTCTTT
TRBV6-2/TRBV6-3	TRBJ1-6	.	.	CASTYSGKGGNSPLHF	TGTGCCAGCACCTACTCAGGGAAAGGGGGTAATTCACCCCTCCACTTT
TRBV4-1	TRBJ1-5	few	.	CASSQAWNQPQHF	TGCGCCAGCAGCCAGGCCTGGAATCAGCCCCAGCATTTT
TRBV19	TRBJ2-5	.	TRBD2	CATRGDPQWETQYF	TGTGCCACCCGGGGGGACCCCCAGTGGGAGACCCAGTACTTC
TRBV11-2	TRBJ2-1	.	TRBD1	CASSSWTGGRGNEQFF	TGTGCCAGCAGCTCATGGACAGGGGGCAGGGGTAATGAGCAGTTCTTC
TRBV7-6	TRBJ2-1	few	.	CASSPLLAGLDNEQFF	TGTGCCAGCAGCCCACTTCTGGCGGGGTTGGACAATGAGCAGTTCTTC
TRBV5-1	TRBJ2-7	.	TRBD1	CASKTGQGGYEQYF	TGCGCCAGCAAAACGGGACAGGGCGGCTACGAGCAGTACTTC
TRBV6-2/TRBV6-3	TRBJ2-4	.	TRBD2	CASSYSGASGIQYF	TGTGCCAGCAGTTACAGCGGGGCATCAGGGATTCAGTACTTC
TRBV7-2	TRBJ2-2	.	TRBD2	CASSLGLAADTGELFF	TGTGCCAGCAGCTTAGGACTAGCGGCTGACACCGGGGAGCTGTTTTTT
TRBV28	TRBJ1-2	.	.	CASSGGGNGYTF	TGTGCCAGCAGTGGCGGGGGGAATGGCTACACCTTC
TRBV18	TRBJ1-4	.	TRBD1	CASSRQGVDEKLFF	TGTGCCAGCTCACGACAGGGCGTAGACGAAAAACTGTTTTTT
TRBV7-2	TRBJ2-1	.	.	CASSLAPGTNEQFF	TGTGCCAGCAGCTTAGCCCCGGGTACTAATGAGCAGTTCTTC
TRBV2	TRBJ2-7	.	.	CASSASHPPSYEQYF	TGTGCCAGCAGCGCAAGCCATCCTCCCTCCTACGAGCAGTACTTC
TRBV28	TRBJ2-4	.	.	CASSIPGQSNIQYF	TGTGCCAGCAGTATCCCCGGACAGTCAAACATTCAGTACTTC
TRBV14	TRBJ2-1	.	TRBD1	CASRETGAGNEQFF	TGTGCCAGCAGGGAAACAGGGGCTGGCAATGAGCAGTTCTTC
TRBV7-7	TRBJ2-5	few	TRBD2	CASSSSGGFPETQYF	TGTGCTAGCAGCTCTAGCGGGGGCTTCCCAGAGACCCAGTACTTC
TRBV9	TRBJ2-7	once	.	CASSISDKNYEQYF	TGTGCCAGCAGCATCTCGGACAAAAATTACGAGCAGTACTTC
TRBV6-5	TRBJ1-2	once	.	CASSGLGGHFYGYTF	TGTGCCAGCAGCGGATTAGGGGGACACTTCTATGGCTACACCTTC
TRBV9	TRBJ2-1	.	.	CASSVALRDEQFF	TGTGCCAGCAGCGTAGCCCTCCGGGATGAGCAGTTCTTC
TRBV30	TRBJ2-2	once	.	CAWRNTGTTGELFF	TGTGCCTGGAGGAATACAGGGACCACCGGGGAGCTGTTTTTT
TRBV19	TRBJ2-5	.	TRBD2	CASSPQLAGGPETQYF	TGTGCCAGTAGTCCTCAACTAGCGGGGGGGCCGGAGACCCAGTACTTC
TRBV5-5	TRBJ1-3	.	.	CASSLTGGDGNTIYF	TGTGCCAGCAGCTTGACAGGAGGGGATGGAAACACCATATATTTT
TRBV11-3	TRBJ1-4	.	.	CASGQGQHNEKLFF	TGTGCCAGCGGACAAGGACAGCATAATGAAAAACTGTTTTTT
TRBV10-2	TRBJ2-7	.	TRBD2	CASRLTSGGLDEQYF	TGCGCCAGCAGACTTACTAGCGGGGGACTGGACGAGCAGTACTTC
TRBV18	TRBJ1-3	few	.	CASSLSQGSGNTIYF	TGTGCCAGCTCACTTTCCCAGGGCTCTGGAAACACCATATATTTT
TRBV10-3	TRBJ1-5	.	.	CAISESDLGGSNQPQHF	TGTGCCATCAGTGAGTCGGACCTGGGGGGAAGCAATCAGCCCCAGCATTTT
TRBV27	TRBJ1-5	.	.	CASSLSPGSGGRNQPQHF	TGTGCCAGCAGTTTATCCCCAGGCTCCGGGGGACGGAATCAGCCCCAGCATTTT
TRBV10-3	TRBJ2-1	.	.	CAISASRGGNEQFF	TGTGCCATCAGTGCGTCCAGGGGCGGAAATGAGCAGTTCTTC
TRBV2	TRBJ2-1	.	TRBD2	CASSELAGSYNEQFF	TGTGCCAGCAGTGAGCTAGCGGGGAGTTACAATGAGCAGTTCTTC